This TCR beta chain was identified during a study of glioma-infiltrating T cells. Using RNA template, CDR3s of TCR alpha and beta were amplified with iRepertoire arm-PCR. One-step reverse transcription and amplification started from around 100-400 ng of tissue mRNA or PBMC total RNA. TCRdb itself ran the multiplex PCR reads through MiXCR, one entry per CDR3 protein. Of about 140,000 distinct CDR3 sequences in the sample, 30% to 40% are singletons; the top ten hold 20%. Germline V gene sequence: CDR1 DFQATT, CDR2 SNEGSKA (reference sequence). Trimming cost V 3 bases and J 2 bases, with 10 bases left between them. The CDR3 totals 13 residues.

This chain links TRBV20-1 with TRBJ1-1; D is unresolved. The specimen was glioma tissue, nonneoplastic brain tissue, or PBMCs (not recorded which). This clonotype was sampled from a human donor with low-grade glioma or glioblastoma, undergoing nonglioma brain surgery, or in good health (not recorded which). The CDR3 spells CSASVAGNTEAFF. The CDR3 DNA sequence: TGCAGTGCTAGTGTAGCGGGTAACACTGAAGCTTTCTTT.